Following are 18 T cell receptor beta chains from one sample sequenced in a study of tumor-infiltrating lymphocytes in primary liver carcinoma. A constant-region primer primed TCR beta cDNA synthesis from roughly 510 ng of total RNA. It was through three nested multiplex PCR rounds of slightly modified ARM-PCR that TCR beta libraries arose. Forward primers for TRBV1-TRBV30 and a C-beta reverse primer served the first two PCR rounds, at around 11 cycles each. TCRdb re-called the multiplex PCR reads through MiXCR, storing one row per CDR3 protein. The table has 300,000 to 400,000 distinct CDR3 sequences, 65% seen once; the top ten hold 9%. Out of unsorted whole blood came the blood RNA, and germline DNA was extracted as well. The material sequenced was peripheral blood. These receptors were collected from a man aged 40-50 years with primary liver carcinoma and hepatitis B virus infection.

The V call is TRBV5-1, the J call TRBJ2-3; 8 bases line up with TRBD2. Germline trimming cut 4 bases from V and 6 bases from J; bases unmatched to any gene: 7. Per the germline V gene, CDR1 is SGHRS and CDR2 is YFSETQ. The CDR3 extends over 14 amino acids. The CDR3 region is CASSQAPGGDTQYF. In DNA form, the CDR3 reads TGCGCCAGCAGCCAAGCTCCGGGGGGGGATACGCAGTATTTT.

This clonotype occurred many times. The gene calls are TRBV11-1 and TRBJ2-7; 9 nucleotides match TRBD2. The trim removed 1 base at V and 2 bases at J, leaving 6 bases unmatched. CDR1 is SGHAT and CDR2 is FQDESV in the germline V gene (reference sequence). There are 16 residues in the CDR3. The CDR3 is CASSLVGTSRPYEQYF. CDR3 nucleotides: TGTGCCAGCAGCTTAGTGGGGACTAGCAGACCCTACGAGCAGTACTTC.

As regards this clonotype: This may stem from a read error, because a much larger clone lies one nucleotide away. The chain employs TRBV12-3 or TRBV12-4 and TRBJ1-5; D gene uncertain. The last part of the DNA fits TRBJ2-3 better; the J call may be wrong. The CDR3 spans 12 residues. In DNA form, the CDR3 reads TGTGCCAGCAGTTTAGACGCACAGCCCCAGTATTTT. The encoded protein is CASSLDAQPQYF.

Comment on this clonotype: A much larger clonotype is one base distant, so this may be a read error. The CDR3 loop reads CASSPNGILGEETQHF. Here the CDR3 DNA reads TGTGCCAGCAGTCCCAATGGGATACTTGGTGAAGAGACCCAGCACTTC. The chain employs TRBV6-2 or TRBV6-3 and TRBJ2-5; D gene uncertain. CDR1 and CDR2 from the germline V gene are MNHEY and SVGEGT. CDR3 size: 16 residues.

A remark on this clonotype: A much larger clone is a single base away; this may be a read error. This chain connects TRBV29-1 to TRBJ1-2, with no clear D. Germline V gene sequence: CDR1 SQVTM, CDR2 ANQGSEA. This CDR3 spans 13 amino acids. Trimming shortened V by 6 bases and J by 8 bases, and 19 bases separated the two germline ends. CDR3 sequence: CSVPRQGSGGYTF. In DNA form, the CDR3 reads TGCAGCGTACCACGACAAGGATCGGGCGGCTACACCTTC. Variable domain in full (rest from reference TRBV29-1 and TRBJ1-2): SAVISQKPSRDICQRGTSLTIQCQVDSQVTMMFWYRQQPGQSLTLIATANQGSEATYESGFVIDKFPISRPNLTFSTLTVSNMSPEDSSIYLCSVPRQGSGGYTFGSGTRLTVV.

This clonotype was seen more than once but under ten times. This chain connects TRBV7-8 to TRBJ1-1; 8 bases are shared with TRBD1. Germline V CDR1 and CDR2: SGHVS, FQNEAQ. The CDR3 spans 15 residues. V trimming: 8 bases; J trimming: 0 bases; junction bases outside the gene matches: 8. CDR3 region: CASRLQGAMNTEAFF. DNA of the CDR3: TGTGCCAGCCGGCTTCAGGGGGCAATGAACACTGAAGCTTTCTTT.

There are many counts of this clonotype. The chain couples TRBV4-2 to TRBJ2-6; no clear D. The CDR3 totals 16 residues. The ends were cut back, 0 bases at V and 4 bases at J, with 10 bases in the middle. Germline values: CDR1 LGHNA, CDR2 YNFKEQ. The CDR3 here is CASSQDPRGGANVLTF. The CDR3 DNA sequence: TGTGCCAGCAGCCAAGACCCCCGTGGAGGGGCCAACGTCCTGACTTTC.

This clonotype was observed many times. V and J are TRBV12-3 or TRBV12-4 and TRBJ1-1; tentative D call: TRBD1 (5 bases). V was clipped by 3 bases and J by 5 bases, with 7 bases between them. The CDR3 consists of 12 residues. CDR3 nucleotides: TGTGCCAGCAGTTTCGGGGGAACTGAAGCTTTCTTT. Protein product: CASSFGGTEAFF.

About this clonotype: Compared with germline, one end of the junction differs, possibly owing to a read error. Written as DNA, the CDR3 is TGTTCCAGCAATATTTCCCCCCGACAGGATAATTCACCCCTCCACTTT. It yields the protein CSSNISPRQDNSPLHF. The J gene is TRBJ1-6, the V gene TRBV28; perhaps TRBD1 as D (6 bases). CDR3 length equals 16 residues. The germline CDR1 and CDR2 sequences are MDHEN and SYDVKM.

This clonotype was seen a handful of times. The J gene is TRBJ2-2, the V gene TRBV12-3 or TRBV12-4; D unclear. The CDR3 sequence is 16 residues long. Between the trimmed V and J ends, which lost 3 bases and 4 bases, there was a span of 15 bases. The CDR3 region is CASSFFPFGSTGELFF. The CDR3, as DNA: TGTGCCAGCAGTTTTTTTCCCTTCGGAAGCACCGGGGAGCTGTTTTTT.

This clonotype was seen more than once but under ten times. A much bigger clone sits one base away, suggesting this may be a read error. The chain carries TRBV4-2 and TRBJ1-3; no reliable D call. CDR1 LGHNA and CDR2 YNFKEQ come from the germline V gene. This CDR3 is 15 amino acids long. The CDR3 sequence is CASSQDSAGGNTICF. The CDR3, as DNA: TGTGCCAGCAGCCAAGATTCCGCGGGAGGAAACACCATATGTTTT.

For this clonotype: A single base separates this from a much larger clone, so it may be a read error. Likely a read error: the CDR3 ends without its conserved phenylalanine or tryptophan. V is TRBV10-2 and J is TRBJ1-6; 7 bases fit TRBD1. V dropped 0 bases and J dropped 7; count of bases not matched to a gene: 9. The CDR3 is made up of 17 amino acids. In germline, CDR1 is WSHSY, CDR2 SAAADI. Here the CDR3 DNA reads TGCGCCAGCAGTGAGTCGTCAGGGGGAAACTGGAATTCACCCCTCCACCTT. Translated: CASSESSGGNWNSPLHL.

This chain uses TRBV5-4 with TRBJ2-5; TRBD2 might be the D (6 bases). This CDR3 comprises 16 residues. V was cut by 6 bases and J by 2 bases, with 20 bases left in between. From germline, CDR1 is SGHNT and CDR2 YYREEE (reference sequence). The DNA for the CDR3 is TGTGCCAGCAACCTCGGGGGTAGCCCAGAACAAGAGACCCAGTACTTC. This codes for CASNLGGSPEQETQYF.

Details on this clonotype: This sequence may be a read error, since a much larger clone differs from it by one base. The V gene is TRBV29-1, the J gene TRBJ2-7; 10 nucleotides match TRBD1. This CDR3 contains 13 residues. Germline V gene lookup returns CDR1 SQVTM and CDR2 ANQGSEA. The CDR3 DNA reads TGCTGCGTCGGACAGGGGGTGTCCTACGAGCAGTACTTC. Its translation: CCVGQGVSYEQYF.

As to this clonotype: A much larger clone sits a single nucleotide away, making a read error possible. The DNA is omitted, as the CDR3 cannot be located on it reliably, and the CDR3 follows TCRdb's listing. V is TRBV6-1 and J is TRBJ2-1; the table's D call, TRBD1, was not checked against the DNA. The CDR3 length is 16 residues, termini included. Germline assignment: CDR1 MNHNS and CDR2 SASEGT. The CDR3 loop reads CASSEFGAGTYNELFF.

This clonotype came up many times. The rearrangement joins TRBV4-1 to TRBJ2-5; 7 nucleotides line up with TRBD1. Germline lookup yields CDR1 MGHRA and CDR2 YSYEKL. This CDR3 comprises 16 residues. V lost 0 bases and J lost 3; bases outside the gene matches: 7. The CDR3 loop reads CASSQDKGTEKETQYF. DNA of the CDR3: TGCGCCAGCAGCCAAGATAAAGGGACAGAAAAAGAGACCCAGTACTTC.

Only a few counts were recorded for this clonotype. The rearrangement joins TRBV28 to TRBJ1-5, with TRBD1 as a possible D gene (5 bases). The V and J ends lost 6 bases and 5 bases respectively, with 8 bases between them. The CDR3 is 12 amino acids. Germline assignment: CDR1 MDHEN and CDR2 SYDVKM. The CDR3 region has the DNA TGTGCCAGCAGATCAGGGCATCAGCCCCAGCATTTT. This codes for CASRSGHQPQHF.

The rearrangement links TRBV6-7 to TRBJ1-6; TRBD1 aligns across 8 bases. TRBV6-7 counts as an open reading frame of uncertain function. V lost 4 bases and J lost 4; bases outside the gene matches: 18. The CDR3 spans 20 residues. CDR3: CASSFVTGDLLWEYNSPLHF. The CDR3, as DNA: TGTGCCAGCAGTTTCGTGACAGGGGATTTACTTTGGGAGTATAATTCACCCCTCCACTTT.